These 21 T cell receptor beta chains were all obtained from the same sample, sequenced in a study of shared clonotypes between healthy human individuals. The assay was immunoSEQ multiplex PCR, and TCRdb's table has in-frame clones only and misses some. The sample yields approximately 1.5 million clones, approximately 98% seen once. Sequencing used naive CD4+ T cells sorted from blood. Subset in this sample: CD45RA+ positively selected. These receptors were obtained from a young man in good health.

The chain has TRBV5-4 and TRBJ1-1; D ambiguous. The germline V gene has CDR1 SGHNT and CDR2 YYREEE (reference sequence). V lost 0 bases to trimming and J lost 1 base, with 7 bases between them. CDR3 length: 14 residues. The CDR3 sequence: CASSLEVQNTEAFF. The CDR3 nucleotides read TGTGCCAGCAGCTTGGAGGTACAGAACACTGAAGCTTTCTTT.

The rearrangement links TRBV28 to TRBJ1-1, with a weak D call TRBD1 (5 bases). This CDR3 spans 11 amino acids. The germline gives CDR1 MDHEN, CDR2 SYDVKM. Between the trimmed V and J ends, which lost 10 bases and 6 bases, there was a span of 12 bases. The CDR3 sequence: CATSRDPEAFF. The CDR3 nucleotides are TGTGCCACTTCCCGGGACCCTGAAGCTTTCTTT.

The chain recombines TRBV7-2 with TRBJ2-1; D call uncertain. This CDR3 has 14 amino acids. V lost 1 base to trimming and J lost 5 bases, with 9 bases between them. Germline V gene data show CDR1 as SGHTA and CDR2 as FQGNSA. In nucleotides, the CDR3 is TGTGCCAGCAGCTTAGACTCGATAAACAATGAGCAGTTCTTC. It specifies CASSLDSINNEQFF.

In this sample, this clone turned up once. The chain couples TRBV28 to TRBJ1-5; D unclear. CDR1 and CDR2 from the germline V gene are MDHEN and SYDVKM. The germline V and J ends were trimmed by 3 bases and 7 bases, with 7 bases remaining between them. This CDR3 is 12 amino acids long. This chain's CDR3 is CASSFILQPQHF. CDR3 DNA sequence: TGTGCCAGCAGTTTCATATTACAGCCCCAGCATTTT.

The V gene is TRBV19, the J gene TRBJ2-5; 8 bases fit TRBD2. The germline gives CDR1 LNHDA, CDR2 SQIVND (reference sequence). The ends lost 3 bases at V and 4 bases at J; junction bases unmatched: 7. This CDR3 has 15 residues. The CDR3 DNA reads TGTGCCAGTAGTATTACGGGAGGGAAGGGAGAGACCCAGTACTTC. Residues: CASSITGGKGETQYF.

The chain employs TRBV11-2 and TRBJ2-5; the match to TRBD1 covers 7 bases. The trim removed 5 bases at V and 5 bases at J, leaving 8 bases unmatched. The CDR3 length is 14 residues. The germline CDR1 and CDR2 sequences are SGHAT and FQNNGV. CDR3 residues: CASSARGFGETQYF. The DNA of the CDR3 is TGTGCCAGCAGCGCCAGGGGGTTTGGGGAGACCCAGTACTTC. The full variable domain, with the rest looked up from reference TRBV11-2 and TRBJ2-5, is EAGVAQSPRYKIIEKRQSVAFWCNPISGHATLYWYQQILGQGPKLLIQFQNNGVVDDSQLPKDRFSAERLKGVDSTLKIQPAKLEDSAVYLCASSARGFGETQYFGPGTRLLVL.

This clone was seen a single time. The chain employs TRBV14 and TRBJ2-5; 11 bases are a match to TRBD2. This CDR3 is built from 13 residues. Germline V lookup: CDR1 SGHDN, CDR2 FVKESK. After removal of 6 bases from V and 4 bases from J, the junction contained 1 base not matched to a gene. This chain's CDR3 is CASRLAGAETQYF. CDR3 bases: TGTGCCAGCAGACTAGCGGGAGCAGAGACCCAGTACTTC.

This chain links TRBV15 with TRBJ2-1; 12 nucleotides align to TRBD2. CDR3 length: 15 amino acids. Per germline, CDR1 LNHNV and CDR2 YYDKDF (reference sequence). The junction had 4 bases not matched to a gene; V was cut back by 5 bases and J by 5 bases. CDR3 residues: CATSLRLAGDNEQFF. DNA of the CDR3: TGTGCCACCAGCCTCCGACTAGCGGGGGACAATGAGCAGTTCTTC.

The genes are TRBV5-1 and TRBJ2-7; D possibly corresponds to TRBD2 (6 bases). Between the trimmed V and J ends, which lost 0 bases and 6 bases, there was a span of 13 bases. The V gene's germline CDR1 is SGHRS and CDR2 YFSETQ. The CDR3 spans 14 residues. The CDR3 DNA is TGCGCCAGCAGCTTGGATTCGGGAGCCCTCGAGCAGTACTTC. Its protein product is CASSLDSGALEQYF.

The chain carries TRBV5-8 and TRBJ2-1; 11 bases are shared with TRBD2. The CDR3 length is 15 residues. The germline CDR1 and CDR2 sequences are SGHTS and YDEGEE. V shed 4 bases, J shed 4 bases, and the junction held 4 bases outside the gene matches. In DNA, the CDR3 is TGTGCCAGCAGCCACAGACTAGCGGGGTACAATGAGCAGTTCTTC. It specifies CASSHRLAGYNEQFF.

V usage is TRBV7-8 and J usage is TRBJ1-5, with D perhaps matching TRBD1 (5 bases). V lost 5 bases, J lost 6 bases, and 14 bases lay in between. The CDR3 extends over 14 amino acids. The V gene's germline CDR1 is SGHVS and CDR2 FQNEAQ. In DNA form, the CDR3 reads TGTGCCAGCAGCGTCGGGACTCGGGGTCAGCCCCAGCATTTT. Translating gives CASSVGTRGQPQHF.

This clone was recorded once. The sample carries other DNA sequences with the same CDR3. The chain combines TRBV5-1 with TRBJ2-5, with 7 bases lining up with TRBD1. The CDR3 sequence is 13 residues long. The ends lost 4 bases at V and 5 bases at J; junction bases unmatched: 5. Germline V gene lookup returns CDR1 SGHRS and CDR2 YFSETQ. The CDR3: CASSPTGKETQYF. The CDR3 DNA reads TGCGCCAGCAGCCCGACAGGGAAGGAGACCCAGTACTTC.

The CDR3 is CASSVGQPVSGNTIYF. In nucleotides, the CDR3 is TGTGCCAGCAGCGTAGGCCAGCCAGTATCTGGAAACACCATATATTTT. The chain couples TRBV9 to TRBJ1-3; D gene ambiguous. The CDR3 contains 16 residues. V lost 0 bases and J lost 1, with 11 bases in between. Germline V gene data show CDR1 as SGDLS and CDR2 as YYNGEE. Full variable domain (rest looked up from reference TRBV9 and TRBJ1-3): DSGVTQTPKHLITATGQRVTLRCSPRSGDLSVYWYQQSLDQGLQFLIQYYNGEERAKGNILERFSAQQFPDLHSELNLSSLELGDSALYFCASSVGQPVSGNTIYFGEGSWLTVV.

This chain links TRBV18 with TRBJ2-7; D unclear. The V and J ends lost 4 bases and 2 bases respectively, with 12 bases between them. Germline CDR1 is KGHSH and CDR2 is LQKENI. The CDR3 runs to 14 residues. The CDR3 DNA reads TGTGCCAGCTCACACTTGGACCTCCCCTACGAGCAGTACTTC. It yields the protein CASSHLDLPYEQYF.

The chain employs TRBV6-6 and TRBJ2-7; maybe TRBD1 (5 bases). The germline V and J ends were trimmed by 6 bases and 3 bases, with 18 bases remaining between them. The CDR3 has 15 amino acids. Looked up from germline, CDR1 is MNHNY and CDR2 is SVGAGI (reference sequence). CDR3 in amino acids: CASSYSDRRIYEQYF. The CDR3, as DNA: TGTGCCAGCAGCTATTCCGACAGAAGAATCTACGAGCAGTACTTC.

J is TRBJ2-5 and V is TRBV10-3, with TRBD2 matching 10 bases. The V gene's germline CDR1 is ENHRY and CDR2 SYGVKD. Germline trimming cut 4 bases from V and 9 bases from J; bases unmatched to any gene: 8. CDR3 size: 14 residues. CDR3 nucleotides: TGTGCCATCAGTGTTCTAGCGGGGGTAAAGTCCCAGTACTTC. It specifies CAISVLAGVKSQYF.

This clone showed up just once. The chain recombines TRBV27 with TRBJ2-1, with 7 bases that match TRBD1. CDR1 is MNHEY, CDR2 SMNVEV, per germline (reference sequence). The CDR3 consists of 14 residues. Losses at the gene ends were 5 bases for V and 8 bases for J; bases not matched to a gene: 9. The CDR3 here is CASSKRTGPDEQFF. CDR3 nucleotide sequence: TGTGCCAGCAGTAAACGGACAGGCCCCGATGAGCAGTTCTTC.

This chain uses TRBV6-6 with TRBJ1-3; no clear D. CDR1 is MNHNY, CDR2 SVGAGI, per germline (reference sequence). Trimming pared 0 bases from V and 0 bases from J, leaving 6 bases between. The CDR3 has 15 amino acids. CDR3 in DNA: TGTGCCAGCAGTTACTCACACCTCTCTGGAAACACCATATATTTT. Its translation is CASSYSHLSGNTIYF.

V gene TRBV7-9 combines with J gene TRBJ2-7, with D possibly matching TRBD1 (6 bases). V shed 4 bases and J shed 6 bases, with 13 bases lying between them. The CDR3 is 13 residues long. From germline, CDR1 is SEHNR and CDR2 FQNEAQ (reference sequence). The CDR3 sequence: CASSSQGSSEQYF. CDR3 sequence (DNA): TGTGCCAGCAGCTCGCAGGGGAGTTCCGAGCAGTACTTC.

The J gene is TRBJ1-2, the V gene TRBV7-9; 9 positions match TRBD1. J gave up 3 bases and V 0 bases, and 2 bases lay outside the gene matches. This CDR3 has 15 amino acids. Per germline, CDR1 SEHNR and CDR2 FQNEAQ (reference sequence). Here the CDR3 reads CASSLATGGHYGYTF. The CDR3 DNA reads as TGTGCCAGCAGCTTAGCCACAGGGGGCCACTATGGCTACACCTTC.

The chain is built from TRBV10-3 and TRBJ2-7; no clear D gene. Germline V gives CDR1 ENHRY, CDR2 SYGVKD. The CDR3 contains 12 residues. The V gene lost 3 bases and the J gene lost 6 bases, with 9 bases spanning the gap. DNA for the CDR3: TGTGCCATCAGTGAACTGTCCCGCGAGCAGTACTTC. The encoded protein is CAISELSREQYF.